The rows below give T cell receptor beta chains drawn from one sample of a study of cytomegalovirus exposure and HLA in healthy donors. Repertoires were generated with immunoSEQ multiplex PCR, while TCRdb's copy carries only in-frame clones and drops some. The sample shows 150,000 to 200,000 clones, over 75% of them seen only once. The sample was PBMCs. Receptors originate from a human donor in good health. Both conserved end residues are part of each CDR3. D genes are given only for firm matches.

j_call | v_call | d_call | cdr3_aa
TRBJ2-2 | TRBV2 | TRBD2 | CAIPKMLAGALNTGELFF
TRBJ1-2 | TRBV4-1 | . | CASSQLPRDSYTF
TRBJ1-2 | TRBV29-1 | . | CSVEDGPVLLIGYTF
TRBJ2-5 | TRBV6-1 | TRBD2 | CASSEDVLAGTQYF
TRBJ1-6 | TRBV7-9 | . | CASSFYSYNSPLHF
TRBJ1-2 | TRBV7-9 | . | CSSSPGEWGYTF
TRBJ2-3 | TRBV9 | . | CASSQGHQYTDTQYF
TRBJ2-1 | TRBV9 | TRBD1 | CASSVYGTANNEQFF
TRBJ1-2 | TRBV19 | TRBD1 | CASSPAGQPNYGYTF
TRBJ2-7 | TRBV15 | . | CATSRDHNYEQYF
TRBJ2-1 | TRBV4-2 | TRBD2 | CASSQGGLAGGTYNEQFF
TRBJ1-1 | TRBV12-5 | . | CASGLEGTEAFF
TRBJ1-1 | TRBV4-2 | TRBD1 | CASRGQGAEAFF
TRBJ2-5 | TRBV19 | . | CATGIWVGETQYF
TRBJ2-3 | TRBV4-2 | TRBD2 | CASSQEGGGSTDTQYF
TRBJ2-3 | TRBV4-1 | . | CASSQGDNRQYF
TRBJ2-7 | TRBV6-5 | . | CASSHTAVAYEQYF
TRBJ2-1 | TRBV6-5 | TRBD1 | CASSYGQGVWNEQFF
TRBJ2-2 | TRBV7-9 | . | CASRGREAGELFF
TRBJ1-1 | TRBV28 | . | CASSLGTPLSAFF
TRBJ2-1 | TRBV7-9 | TRBD2 | CASSPWTSGDSYNEQFF
TRBJ2-7 | TRBV19 | . | CASSTGLTNYEQYF
TRBJ2-2 | TRBV7-2 | . | CASSLVVSGELFF
TRBJ2-2 | TRBV7-2 | . | CASSLGGSDTGELFF
TRBJ2-2 | TRBV19 | TRBD1 | CASSSRTGVGPGELFF
TRBJ2-2 | TRBV6-1 | . | CASRALLGSAGELFF
TRBJ2-3 | TRBV5-6 | TRBD2 | CASSLDGGARTDTQYF
TRBJ2-7 | TRBV7-2 | TRBD1 | CASSWAGGGTYEQYF
TRBJ1-2 | TRBV2 | TRBD1 | CASSFYSGTGDGYTF
TRBJ2-2 | TRBV12-5 | TRBD2 | CASGNSGGSTGELFF
TRBJ2-3 | TRBV4-1 | . | CASSQDPQGEADTQYF
TRBJ2-7 | TRBV6-5 | . | CASSYIQGGYEQYF
TRBJ1-2 | TRBV5-8 | TRBD1 | CASRRRQGIRYGYTF
TRBJ1-1 | TRBV7-9 | . | CASSLGAVQAFF
TRBJ2-7 | TRBV6-5 | TRBD2 | CASSSSGDSYEQYF
TRBJ2-2 | TRBV4-3 | . | CASSQDSGFTGELFF
TRBJ2-5 | TRBV4-3 | TRBD2 | CASSQDTSGGETQYF
TRBJ1-1 | TRBV6-5 | TRBD1 | CASSSPLDRGSTSVFF
TRBJ1-1 | TRBV19 | . | CASSIVVLGNTEAFF
TRBJ2-1 | TRBV11-3 | . | CASSLGPLVDEQFF
TRBJ2-7 | TRBV25-1 | TRBD1 | CASTPPGGQGGWDEQYF
TRBJ2-7 | TRBV6-5 | TRBD2 | CASRPTLAGGPEQYF
TRBJ2-1 | TRBV11-2 | TRBD2 | CASSLRTSSYNEQFF
TRBJ2-7 | TRBV19 | TRBD1 | CASSAGQGYEQYF
TRBJ2-2 | TRBV5-1 | TRBD1 | CASSPGTGELTGELFF
TRBJ2-3 | TRBV7-3 | TRBD2 | CASSLGGLAGGRSTDTQYF
TRBJ1-2 | TRBV6-5 | TRBD1 | CASSYGQGAYGYTF